The clone carrying this T cell receptor (beta chain) was counted between two and nine times. Its cognate antigen is unknown. This CDR3 contains 14 residues. The germline CDR1 and CDR2 sequences are SGHVS and FNYEAQ. Deletions cut 5 bases from V and 4 bases from J, with 11 bases between. Sequencing used immunoSEQ multiplex PCR; TCRdb keeps in-frame clones, though not all of them. The repertoire has about 38,000 clones, 70% to 85% of them found once; the top ten carry more than 8%. The data belong to a study of PD-1 blockade in classical Hodgkin lymphoma. Notes on the study in general: Patients with a complete response exhibited baseline diversity comparable to newly diagnosed patients. Anyone who began nivolumab under 1 year after ASCT was excluded. TCR diversity rose significantly by C4D1 in CD4+ but not CD8+ cells.

Time point noted: cycle 4 day 1 (C4D1), after less than seven weeks of nivolumab. Every patient was affected by relapse after autologous stem cell transplantation, while exposure to brentuximab vedotin was not uniform. This specimen was peripheral blood mononuclear cells (PBMCs), taken before the fourth cycle of nivolumab. This rearrangement joins TRBV7-6 to TRBJ1-4; a possible D gene is TRBD1 (5 bases). This TCR was sampled from a human donor with classical Hodgkin lymphoma. CDR3 amino acids: CASSIDSHNEKLFF. Here the CDR3 DNA reads TGTGCCAGCAGCATAGACAGCCATAATGAAAAACTGTTTTTT.